The entry below describes one TCR beta chain. These data come from a study of blood T cell repertoires in COVID-19. For the study at large: Sample material is recorded as cDNA or gDNA derived from T cells, B-cell-depleted T cells, or PBMCs.

The V end was cut by 5 bases, the J end by 3 bases, with 14 bases between. The germline CDR1 and CDR2 sequences are SGHAT and FQNNGV. This CDR3 comprises 14 residues. In the original analysis: Estimation of nucleated cell counts was performed using reference gene primer amplification. The protocol was immunoSEQ multiplex PCR, while the TCRdb copy is restricted to in-frame clones and leaves out a portion. V, J and clone size are those of that table, while D and trimming were read from the DNA. There are about 79,000 clones in the sample; roughly 89% occur only once, and about 4.5% lies in the top ten.

Sequenced: peripheral blood. The chain links TRBV11-2 to TRBJ2-7; TRBD2 might be the D (6 bases). This TCR came from a man aged 50 or older with active COVID-19. The CDR3 protein is CASSGQGRRYEQYF. The DNA of the CDR3 is TGTGCCAGCAGCGGTCAAGGGAGGCGCTACGAGCAGTACTTC.